This T cell receptor (beta chain) was recovered during a study of control samples from healthy donors and cancer patients (dated by TCRdb to between 2020 and 2021). Including the terminal cysteine and phenylalanine, the CDR3 comprises 17 residues. Just the 51-base CDR3 DNA is kept, in frame starting at base 1. The germline V gene provides CDR1 SGHAT and CDR2 FQNNGV. The V end loses 3 bases and the J end loses 2 bases, and a stretch of 20 bases separates them. On this clone: Its recognized antigen is unknown. The input lacks base qualities; no much larger clone sits a single base away.

Receptors were amplified or captured by the immunoSEQ multiplex PCR assay. TCRdb mirrors the immuneACCESS table, restricted to in-frame sequences. Some clones are absent from its copies; in checked studies, under half trace to an unresolved V gene, and the reason for the others is unknown. Within this sample are 130,000 or so clones, with around nine tenths of them counted one time only. Together, the top ten hold roughly 7.8% of the sample. The sequence was obtained from a middle-aged man with head and neck cancer. The rearrangement combines TRBV11-2 with TRBJ2-7; the best D guess is TRBD2, with 5 bases matching. Sequencing was done on a sample of PBMCs. CDR3 sequence: CASSFSRGALSPYEQYF. In nucleotides, the sequence is TGTGCCAGCAGCTTTAGCCGGGGAGCCCTAAGCCCCTACGAGCAGTACTTC.